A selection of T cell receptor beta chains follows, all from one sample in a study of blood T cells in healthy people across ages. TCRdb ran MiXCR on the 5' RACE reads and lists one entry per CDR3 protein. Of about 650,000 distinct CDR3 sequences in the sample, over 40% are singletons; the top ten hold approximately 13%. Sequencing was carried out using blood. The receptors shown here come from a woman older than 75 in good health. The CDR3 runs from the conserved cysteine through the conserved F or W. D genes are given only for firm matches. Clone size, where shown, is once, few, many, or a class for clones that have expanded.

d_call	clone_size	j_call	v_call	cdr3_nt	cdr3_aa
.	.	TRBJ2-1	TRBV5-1	TGCGCCAGCAGCCTACAGGAAGCATCCTACAATGAGCAGTTCTTC	CASSLQEASYNEQFF
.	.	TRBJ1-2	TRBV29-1	TGCAGCGTTCATGCTGTCGGGGAGACCTATGGCTACACCTTC	CSVHAVGETYGYTF
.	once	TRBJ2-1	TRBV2	TGTGCCAGCAACCTACTGGGGTATGAGCAGTTCTTC	CASNLLGYEQFF
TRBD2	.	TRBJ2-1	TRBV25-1	TGTGCCAGCAGTGAATGGGGGACTAGCGGGGGGAGCTCCTACAATGAGCAGTTCTTC	CASSEWGTSGGSSYNEQFF
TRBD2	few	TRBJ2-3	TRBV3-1	TGTGCCAGCAGCCAATACTCGCGGGGGGGGTGGGCAGATACGCAGTATTTT	CASSQYSRGGWADTQYF
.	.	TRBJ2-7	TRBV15	TGTGCCACCAGCAGAGATCCCCGGCGCTACAATGAGCAGTACTTC	CATSRDPRRYNEQYF
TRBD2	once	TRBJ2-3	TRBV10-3	TGTGCCACGGAAAGAAACCGGGGGGAGAGCACAGATACGCAGTATTTT	CATERNRGESTDTQYF
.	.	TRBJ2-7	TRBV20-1	TGCAGTGCCAACCCCAGGGGACACTACGAGCAGTACTTC	CSANPRGHYEQYF
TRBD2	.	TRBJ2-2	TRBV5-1	TGCGCCAGCAGCTTGAGACTAGCGGGAGGGCCTAAGAACACCGGGGAGCTGTTTTTT	CASSLRLAGGPKNTGELFF
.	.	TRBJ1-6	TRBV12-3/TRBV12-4	TGTGCCAGCAGTTTGGGGCAGGGAAGGTATAATTCACCCCTCCACTTT	CASSLGQGRYNSPLHF
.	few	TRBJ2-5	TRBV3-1	TGTGCCAGCAGACAAAAAAAGGAGACCCAGTACTTC	CASRQKKETQYF
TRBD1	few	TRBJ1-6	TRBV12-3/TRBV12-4	TGTGCCAGCAGTTTAGGGGACAGGGTCAATTCACCCCTCCACTTT	CASSLGDRVNSPLHF
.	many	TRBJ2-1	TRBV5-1	TGCGCCAGCAGGTCCGGACCTGACTCCTACAATGAGCAGTTCTTC	CASRSGPDSYNEQFF
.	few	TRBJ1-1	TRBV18	TGTGCCAGCGCAGGGGAACTGAACACTGAAGCTTTCTTT	CASAGELNTEAFF
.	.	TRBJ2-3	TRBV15	TGTGTCACCAGCAGAGGCGGGGGCACAGATACGCAGTATTTT	CVTSRGGGTDTQYF
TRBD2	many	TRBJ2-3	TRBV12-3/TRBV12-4	TGTGCCAGCAGTTTCCGGGGTCAGCGGGAGTTGCCAGATACGCAGTATTTT	CASSFRGQRELPDTQYF
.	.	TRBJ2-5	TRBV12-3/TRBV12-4	TGTGCCAGCAGTTTCTTTATAACGGAACAAGAGACCCAGTACTTC	CASSFFITEQETQYF
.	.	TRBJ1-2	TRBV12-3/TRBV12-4	TGTGCCAGCAGTAAACGGACAGTTGATGGCTACACCTTC	CASSKRTVDGYTF
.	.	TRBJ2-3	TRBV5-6	TGTGCCAGCAGCTTGGAGGCGGGGCCCACAGATACGCAGTATTTT	CASSLEAGPTDTQYF
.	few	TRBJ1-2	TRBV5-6	TGTGCCAGCAGCTTGGGGCACCTAGGCGACTATGGCTACACCTTC	CASSLGHLGDYGYTF
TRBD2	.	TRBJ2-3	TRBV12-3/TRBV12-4	TGTGCCAGCAGTCGGCGGGGGGCCGGGGATACGCAGTATTTT	CASSRRGAGDTQYF
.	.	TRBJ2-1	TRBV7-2	TGTGCCAGCGGTGGAGCATCTTACAATGAGCAGTTCTTC	CASGGASYNEQFF
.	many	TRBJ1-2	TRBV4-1	TGCGCCAGCAGCCAAGAATTGCGCGGACGGCAGCGTAACTATGGCTACACCTTC	CASSQELRGRQRNYGYTF
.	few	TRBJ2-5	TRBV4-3	TGCGCCAGCAGCCAAGCTCGGTCGGGGTACCAAGAGACCCAGTACTTC	CASSQARSGYQETQYF
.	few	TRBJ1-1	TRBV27	TGTGCCAGCAGTCCAGCGGGGGGGGCTCTGTCCTTGAACACTGAAGCTTTCTTT	CASSPAGGALSLNTEAFF
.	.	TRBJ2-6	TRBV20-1	TGCAGTGCTAGGGATCGGCAGGCCTCTGGGGCCAACGCCCTGACTTTC	CSARDRQASGANALTF
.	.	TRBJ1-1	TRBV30	TGTGCCTGGAGTCGTCAGGTGAACACTGAAGCTTTCTTT	CAWSRQVNTEAFF
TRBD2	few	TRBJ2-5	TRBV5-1	TGCGCCAGCAGCTGGGTAGCGGGCCGGAATGAGCAGTACTTC	CASSWVAGRNEQYF
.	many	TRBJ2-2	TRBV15	TGTGCCACCAGCAGAGATTCTGTTAACCTTGGGACCGGCGGGGAGCTGTTTTTT	CATSRDSVNLGTGGELFF
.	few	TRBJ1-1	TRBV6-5	TGTGCCAGCAATCCGCGGGGAGACACTGAAGCTTTCTTT	CASNPRGDTEAFF
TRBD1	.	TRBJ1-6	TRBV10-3	TGTGCCATCACGGACAGGGAAAATTCACCCCTCCACTTT	CAITDRENSPLHF
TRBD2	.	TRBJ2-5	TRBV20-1	TGCAGTGCTAGAGGCCTCCTAGCGGGAGGGCCAGAAAATGAGCAGTACTTC	CSARGLLAGGPENEQYF
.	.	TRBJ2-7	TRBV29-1	TGCAGCGTTGAGGAAAATGGGTACGAGCAGTACTTC	CSVEENGYEQYF
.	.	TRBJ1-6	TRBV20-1	TGCAGTGCTGACCGCGGTTTCTATAATTCACCCCTCCACTTT	CSADRGFYNSPLHF
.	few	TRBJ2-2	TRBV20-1	TGCAGTGCTAGGTTTCGCGGGGAGTACACCGGGGAGCTGTTTTTT	CSARFRGEYTGELFF
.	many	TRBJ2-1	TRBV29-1	TGCAGCGCCGCCAGGGGAAACTCCTACAATGAGCAGTTCTTC	CSAARGNSYNEQFF
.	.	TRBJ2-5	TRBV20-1	TGCAGTGCTGCGGACGTCCGGGAGACCCAGTACTTC	CSAADVRETQYF
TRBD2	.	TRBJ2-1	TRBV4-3	TGCGCCAGCAGCCAACGACGTAGGAGCGGGGTGCCCTACAATGAGCAGTTCTTC	CASSQRRRSGVPYNEQFF
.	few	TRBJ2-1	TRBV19	TGTGCCAGTCGGGAGAGGAAGCAGGATGAGCAGTTCTTC	CASRERKQDEQFF
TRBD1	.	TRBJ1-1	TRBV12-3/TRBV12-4	TGTGCCAGCAGTCCGAGGGACAGGCTCACTGAAGCTTTCTTT	CASSPRDRLTEAFF
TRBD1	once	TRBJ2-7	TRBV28	TGTGCCAGCAGTCCCAAGACAGGGTACTTGGGGGCCTACGAGCAGTACTTC	CASSPKTGYLGAYEQYF
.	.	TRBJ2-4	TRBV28	TGTGCCAGCAGCTTCTACCCCAGGACCCAGGTTATAGCCAAAAACATTCAGTACTTC	CASSFYPRTQVIAKNIQYF